The T cell receptor (beta chain) under discussion was sequenced for a study of T cell repertoires in ileal Crohn's disease. As for the study in general: Operated complications were stricturing disease (approximately 61%) and penetrating disease (about 39%).

Documented time point: neoterminal ileum biopsy at postoperative endoscopy, about 6 months after surgery. TCRdb's table, derived via immunoSEQ multiplex PCR, lists solely in-frame clones and lacks some. The data hold about 60,000 clones, with around 90% observed a single time. Study observations and caveats: Clonal expansions were more frequent in active smokers than non-smokers at surgery. All patients with clonality above 26.8% had endoscopic recurrence. High-frequency clones were more common in sorted CD8 than CD4 cells.

About this clone: Antigen: not known.

Germline loops: CDR1 SNHLY, CDR2 FYNNEI. This CDR3 has 15 amino acids. J was trimmed by 7 bases and V by 2 bases; bases with no gene match: 3. The chain uses TRBV2 and TRBJ2-1; 12 bases are a match to TRBD2. The sample consisted of ileal tissue. The receptor was derived from an adult with Crohn's disease. The CDR3 region has the DNA TGTGCCAGCAGTGAAAGACTAGCGGGAGCGAATGAGCAGTTCTTC. It is translated as CASSERLAGANEQFF. Full variable domain (missing parts from reference TRBV2 and TRBJ2-1): EPEVTQTPSHQVTQMGQEVILRCVPISNHLYFYWYRQILGQKVEFLVSFYNNEISEKSEIFDDQFSVERPDGSNFTLKIRSTKLEDSAMYFCASSERLAGANEQFFGPGTRLTVL.